The 30 T cell receptor beta chains listed next were all sequenced from one sample in a study of blood T cell repertoires in COVID-19. The data were produced by immunoSEQ multiplex PCR, yet TCRdb's version contains in-frame clones alone and is incomplete. The sample includes 200,000 to 250,000 clones, approximately 80% seen only once; the top ten take 15% to 20%. Sequenced material: peripheral blood. The origin of the receptors is a woman aged 80 or over with active or convalescent COVID-19.

The gene calls are TRBV7-2 and TRBJ2-1; TRBD2 agrees at 8 bases. CDR1 SGHTA and CDR2 FQGNSA come from the germline V gene. V was pared by 4 bases and J by 3 bases, with 11 bases of the junction left unmatched. The CDR3 is 17 residues long. CDR3 nucleotides: TGTGCCAGCAGCTCCGCCGGACTAGCCACGAACTACAATGAGCAGTTCTTC. Translation gives CASSSAGLATNYNEQFF.

V gene TRBV3-1 (or the pseudogene TRBV3-2) combines with J gene TRBJ2-7; TRBD1 agrees at 7 bases. With 10 bases clipped from V and 0 bases from J, the junction kept 6 bases outside the gene matches. The germline V gene has CDR1 LGHDT and CDR2 YNNKEL (reference sequence). CDR3 length: 13 amino acids. CDR3 protein: CAIGQDFSYEQYF. The CDR3, as DNA: TGTGCCATCGGACAGGACTTCTCCTACGAGCAGTACTTC.

The gene calls are TRBV9 and TRBJ2-2; 8 bases are a match to TRBD1. In germline, CDR1 is SGDLS, CDR2 YYNGEE. The V gene end was trimmed by 6 bases and the J gene end by 4 bases; junction bases not matched to a gene: 8. The CDR3 is 15 amino acids. The CDR3 reads CASNIGQGSTGELFF. For the CDR3, the DNA is TGTGCCAGCAACATCGGACAGGGAAGCACCGGGGAGCTGTTTTTT.

The chain carries TRBV3-1 (or the pseudogene TRBV3-2) and TRBJ2-1, with a weak D call TRBD1 (7 bases). CDR1 is LGHDT and CDR2 is YNNKEL in the germline V gene (reference sequence). The CDR3 loop spans 15 amino acids. V shed 2 bases and J shed 6 bases, with 14 bases lying between them. CDR3 nucleotide sequence: TGTGCCAGCAGCCAACAGGGGGGAGGTTTCAATGAGCAGTTCTTC. Translation gives CASSQQGGGFNEQFF.

V and J are TRBV7-4 and TRBJ2-7; perhaps TRBD2 as D (5 bases). Deletions cut 9 bases from V and 5 bases from J, with 23 bases between. The germline gives CDR1 SGHVT, CDR2 SQSDAQ. CDR3 length: 15 residues. The CDR3 DNA follows: TGTGCCAGGTTAAAAGGGAGCGGATCTCCCCACGAGCAGTACTTC. Its protein is CARLKGSGSPHEQYF.

The chain uses TRBV5-1 and TRBJ1-3; tentative D call: TRBD1 (5 bases). Trimming cost V 5 bases and J 0 bases, with 12 bases left between them. CDR3 size: 15 residues. The V gene's germline CDR1 is SGHRS and CDR2 YFSETQ. The CDR3 DNA reads as TGCGCCAGCAGGGCAGGGCCGAACTCTGGAAACACCATATATTTT. Amino acid sequence: CASRAGPNSGNTIYF.

This chain links TRBV7-2 with TRBJ1-6; the D gene is possibly TRBD1 (5 bases). CDR1 and CDR2 from the germline V gene are SGHTA and FQGNSA. The CDR3 contains 14 residues. V lost 1 base, J lost 6 bases, and 7 bases lay in between. The CDR3, as DNA: TGTGCCAGCAGCTTAGAAAGGGGTAATTCACCCCTCCACTTT. Its protein is CASSLERGNSPLHF.

The chain is built from TRBV28 and TRBJ2-7, with D maybe TRBD1 (6 bases). Trimming pared 2 bases from V and 5 bases from J, leaving 13 bases between. Germline CDR1 MDHEN, CDR2 SYDVKM. The CDR3 has 14 amino acids. CDR3: CASSLRQGSHEQYF. The CDR3 region has the DNA TGTGCCAGCAGTTTACGTCAGGGGAGCCACGAGCAGTACTTC.

This chain links TRBV10-3 with TRBJ1-6; D gene ambiguous. V shed 4 bases and J shed 8 bases, with 12 bases lying between them. The CDR3 loop spans 14 amino acids. Per the germline V gene, CDR1 is ENHRY and CDR2 is SYGVKD. This chain's CDR3 is CAISGTLQDSPLHF. The CDR3 DNA sequence: TGTGCCATCAGTGGAACCTTGCAGGATTCACCCCTCCACTTT.

V gene TRBV3-1 (or the pseudogene TRBV3-2) combines with J gene TRBJ2-1, with 9 positions matching TRBD2. Unmatched junction bases numbered 4, after V lost 0 bases and J lost 7 bases. The CDR3 loop spans 15 amino acids. The germline V gene has CDR1 LGHDT and CDR2 YNNKEL (reference sequence). The DNA for the CDR3 is TGTGCCAGCAGCCAAGAGGCGGGACTAGCAAATGAGCAGTTCTTC. This gives the protein CASSQEAGLANEQFF.

The gene calls are TRBV25-1 and TRBJ1-2; D gene unclear. The CDR3 is made up of 11 amino acids. The germline V and J ends were trimmed by 5 bases and 4 bases, with 5 bases remaining between them. Per germline, CDR1 MGHDK and CDR2 SYGVNS. In nucleotides, the CDR3 is TGTGCCAGCAGTCGGAGCTATGGCTACACCTTC. Translating gives CASSRSYGYTF.

V is TRBV9 and J is TRBJ2-1; TRBD2 matches at 14 bases. The V gene end was trimmed by 3 bases and the J gene end by 6 bases; junction bases not matched to a gene: 8. The germline gives CDR1 SGDLS, CDR2 YYNGEE. This CDR3 has 17 amino acids. The CDR3 coding sequence is TGTGCCAGCAGCGCCGGGACTAGCGGGGGCCTGTTCAATGAGCAGTTCTTC. Its translation: CASSAGTSGGLFNEQFF.

The V call is TRBV5-1, the J call TRBJ2-2, with a tentative D call TRBD2 (7 bases). Germline assignment: CDR1 SGHRS and CDR2 YFSETQ. The CDR3 totals 18 residues. V was trimmed by 2 bases and J by 2 bases, leaving 19 bases between them. As DNA, the CDR3 is TGCGCCAGCAGCTTCCCCTTGGGCGGGGGCCCAAACACCGGGGAGCTGTTTTTT. Translation gives CASSFPLGGGPNTGELFF.

The chain couples TRBV28 to TRBJ1-5, with a weak D call TRBD1 (6 bases). There are 14 residues in the CDR3. With 2 bases removed from V and 4 bases from J, the gap between germline ends came to 9 bases. The germline CDR1 and CDR2 sequences are MDHEN and SYDVKM. The CDR3 is CASSLPDRNQPQHF. In nucleotides, the CDR3 is TGTGCCAGCAGTTTACCGGACAGAAATCAGCCCCAGCATTTT.

A few counts support this clone. The V call is TRBV3-1 (or the pseudogene TRBV3-2), the J call TRBJ1-6, with 7 bases aligning to TRBD1. Germline CDR1 is LGHDT and CDR2 is YNNKEL (reference sequence). The CDR3 sequence is 15 residues long. J was trimmed by 5 bases and V by 1 base; bases with no gene match: 2. Written as DNA, the CDR3 is TGTGCCAGCAGCCAAGTTGGACAGGATAATTCACCCCTCCACTTT. Its translation is CASSQVGQDNSPLHF.

J is TRBJ2-3 and V is TRBV13; TRBD2 agrees at 9 bases. The V and J ends lost 4 bases and 2 bases, in that order; junction bases with no gene match: 7. This CDR3 contains 16 residues. Germline-derived CDR1 and CDR2 are PRHDT and FYEKMQ (reference sequence). The CDR3 DNA follows: TGTGCCAGCAGCTACCAGACTAGCGGATTCACAGATACGCAGTATTTT. Amino acid sequence: CASSYQTSGFTDTQYF.

This rearrangement joins TRBV6-2 or TRBV6-3 to TRBJ1-5; TRBD1 is a possible D gene (5 bases). CDR3 length: 15 residues. Germline V gene data show CDR1 as MNHEY and CDR2 as SVGEGT. The V and J ends lost 2 bases and 3 bases respectively, with 11 bases between them. CDR3 DNA: TGTGCCAGCAGTTACAGAAGGGGCGACAATCAGCCCCAGCATTTT. Amino acid sequence: CASSYRRGDNQPQHF.

The CDR3 bases are TGTGCCATCAGCCCGCAAGATGCCCTAGCGGCAGATACGCAGTATTTT. Protein: CAISPQDALAADTQYF. The V call is TRBV10-3, the J call TRBJ2-3, with 7 bases aligning to TRBD2. With 6 bases clipped from V and 4 bases from J, the junction kept 13 bases outside the gene matches. Per germline, CDR1 ENHRY and CDR2 SYGVKD. The CDR3 extends over 16 amino acids.

The chain recombines TRBV9 with TRBJ2-5; 8 bases map to TRBD2. The V and J ends lost 4 bases and 5 bases, in that order; junction bases with no gene match: 7. Germline loops: CDR1 SGDLS, CDR2 YYNGEE. The CDR3 totals 14 residues. The CDR3 here is CASSPPQREETQYF. CDR3 nucleotides: TGTGCCAGCAGCCCACCCCAGCGGGAGGAGACCCAGTACTTC.

The chain uses TRBV30 and TRBJ2-7; 7 bases match TRBD2. Trimming took 5 bases from V and 0 from J; bases not matched to a gene: 4. The CDR3 totals 13 residues. Germline CDR1 and CDR2: GTSNPN and SVGIG (reference sequence). The DNA for the CDR3 is TGTGCCTGGCAGCGGGGAAGCTCCTACGAGCAGTACTTC. Amino acids: CAWQRGSSYEQYF.

CDR3 DNA: TGCGCCAGCAGCTTTTTAGGGACAGGGGCCCCTTACCAAGAGACCCAGTACTTC. Its translation is CASSFLGTGAPYQETQYF. This chain joins TRBV5-1 and TRBJ2-5; TRBD1 agrees at 10 bases. Per germline, CDR1 SGHRS and CDR2 YFSETQ. Unmatched junction bases numbered 10, after V lost 2 bases and J lost 0 bases. The CDR3 has 18 residues.

The chain has TRBV13 and TRBJ2-3, with 8 nucleotides matching TRBD2. Germline CDR1 reads PRHDT; CDR2 reads FYEKMQ (reference sequence). The J segment lost 4 bases and the V segment lost 4 bases, leaving 10 bases of the junction unmatched. This CDR3 region has 16 residues. As DNA, the CDR3 is TGTGCCAGCAGCTCATTATCGGGAGGGCCGGCAGATACGCAGTATTTT. Its translation is CASSSLSGGPADTQYF.

V is TRBV19 and J is TRBJ1-5; D is possibly TRBD1 (6 bases). CDR1 LNHDA and CDR2 SQIVND come from the germline V gene (reference sequence). The CDR3 spans 15 residues. The germline V and J ends were trimmed by 3 bases and 1 base, with 10 bases remaining between them. This chain's CDR3 is CASSIIGGSNQPQHF. In nucleotides, the CDR3 is TGTGCCAGTAGTATTATAGGGGGAAGCAATCAGCCCCAGCATTTT.

V gene TRBV18 combines with J gene TRBJ1-4; D ambiguous. The CDR3 consists of 15 residues. The germline V gene encodes CDR1 KGHSH and CDR2 LQKENI. Trimming pared 5 bases from V and 10 bases from J, leaving 20 bases between. The CDR3 reads CASSEGSTAPGKLFF. In DNA form, the CDR3 reads TGTGCCAGCTCAGAGGGATCAACAGCTCCGGGAAAACTGTTTTTT.

This clone appeared a single time. This CDR3 reads CASRPLGGVKEKLFF. The DNA of the CDR3 is TGTGCCAGTAGGCCCCTCGGGGGGGTTAAGGAAAAACTGTTTTTT. The rearrangement links TRBV19 to TRBJ1-4; D may be TRBD1 (5 bases). Per germline, CDR1 LNHDA and CDR2 SQIVND (reference sequence). V was trimmed by 6 bases and J by 8 bases, leaving 19 bases between them. The CDR3 contains 15 residues.

J is TRBJ1-2 and V is TRBV28, with a tentative D call TRBD1 (6 bases). The CDR3 covers 11 residues. Germline CDR1 reads MDHEN; CDR2 reads SYDVKM. Between the trimmed V and J ends, which lost 5 bases and 7 bases, there was a span of 8 bases. CDR3 protein: CASSNRVGYTF. The CDR3 region has the DNA TGTGCCAGCAGTAACAGGGTTGGCTACACCTTC.

The chain carries TRBV27 and TRBJ1-5; 8 bases agree with TRBD1. Trimming cost V 7 bases and J 5 bases; bases outside gene matches: 10. This CDR3 is 15 amino acids long. Germline loops: CDR1 MNHEY, CDR2 SMNVEV (reference sequence). CDR3 sequence reads: CASTPYRGADQPQHF. The CDR3 DNA sequence: TGTGCCAGCACTCCTTACAGGGGGGCGGATCAGCCCCAGCATTTT.

The chain recombines TRBV7-9 with TRBJ2-7; 9 positions agree with TRBD1. The junction had 4 bases not matched to a gene; V was cut back by 4 bases and J by 3 bases. Germline CDR1 is SEHNR and CDR2 is FQNEAQ (reference sequence). CDR3 length: 14 amino acids. This chain's CDR3 is CASSWDRDVYEQYF. Written as DNA, the CDR3 is TGTGCCAGCAGCTGGGACAGGGATGTCTACGAGCAGTACTTC.

This chain joins TRBV5-1 and TRBJ2-5, with 12 nucleotides matching TRBD2. This CDR3 comprises 15 residues. Germline V gene sequence: CDR1 SGHRS, CDR2 YFSETQ. The junction had 0 bases not matched to a gene; V was cut back by 0 bases and J by 3 bases. The CDR3 here is CASSLGLAGEETQYF. As DNA, the CDR3 is TGCGCCAGCAGCTTGGGACTAGCGGGGGAAGAGACCCAGTACTTC. Filled out from reference TRBV5-1 and TRBJ2-5, the complete variable domain reads KAGVTQTPRYLIKTRGQQVTLSCSPISGHRSVSWYQQTPGQGLQFLFEYFSETQRNKGNFPGRFSGRQFSNSRSEMNVSTLELGDSALYLCASSLGLAGEETQYFGPGTRLLVL.

The CDR3 here is CASSLDGTSPAQFF. In DNA form, the CDR3 reads TGTGCCAGCAGCTTGGACGGGACTAGCCCCGCGCAGTTCTTC. The chain recombines TRBV5-8 with TRBJ2-1; TRBD2 matches 9 bases. This CDR3 has 14 amino acids. V shed 0 bases, J shed 12 bases, and the junction held 7 bases outside the gene matches. The germline gives CDR1 SGHTS, CDR2 YDEGEE.